A selection of T cell receptor beta chains follows, all from one sample in a study of cytomegalovirus exposure and HLA in healthy donors. This table comes from immunoSEQ multiplex PCR, and its TCRdb copy is limited to in-frame clones, with some not included. The table includes some 180,000 clones, about four fifths detected once. The sequenced sample consisted of PBMCs. The receptor source for this set is a man between 40 and 49 years old in good health and CMV-seronegative. The conserved cysteine and the conserved F or W are not part of the CDR3 here.

>TRBV12-2|TRBJ2-7
ASRTDRDRSYEQY
>TRBV5-8|TRBJ2-5
ASSYRGLGQETQY
>TRBV21-1|TRBJ1-1
ASSRRTERNTEAF
>TRBV2|TRBJ2-5
ASTPGNASPETQY
>TRBV7-2|TRBJ2-1
ASSPTRGAYNEQF
>TRBV27|TRBJ1-4
ASSPLGTQGKKLF
>TRBV9|TRBJ1-4
ASSVGDRDEKLF
>TRBV7-2|TRBJ1-4
ASSLALRGGNEKLF
>TRBV6-5|TRBJ2-5
ASSSPGGSQETQY
>TRBV7-2|TRBJ2-2
ASSLIAGANTGELF
>TRBV30|TRBJ1-5
AWSAGTGAQPQH